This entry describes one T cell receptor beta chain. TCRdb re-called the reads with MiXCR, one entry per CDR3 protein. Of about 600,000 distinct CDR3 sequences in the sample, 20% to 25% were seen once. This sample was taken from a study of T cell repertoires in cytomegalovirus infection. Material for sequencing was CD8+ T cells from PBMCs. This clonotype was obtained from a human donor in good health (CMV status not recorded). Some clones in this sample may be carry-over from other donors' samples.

The CDR3 bases are TGCAGTGCTAGAGCCCAAGACAGGGTTTGGGTTGAGCAGTTCTTC. It encodes CSARAQDRVWVEQFF. The V call is TRBV20-1, the J call TRBJ2-1; 7 bases line up with TRBD1. The J segment lost 9 bases and the V segment lost 1 base, leaving 12 bases of the junction unmatched. Germline V gives CDR1 DFQATT, CDR2 SNEGSKA (reference sequence). This CDR3 region has 15 residues.